This T cell receptor (beta chain) derives from a study of post-analysis software for immune sequencing data. Study in general: Secondary progressive, relapsing-remitting and progressive-relapsing multiple sclerosis were among the included disease courses. General observations from the study: Samples from a shared batch, those prepared together, strongly co-clustered by F measure. Relative to controls, patients with multiple sclerosis showed significantly lower normalized Chao1 diversity. TRBV segments more frequent in patients than in controls numbered roughly 5 and included TRBV5-6, TRBV5-1 and TRBV20-1.

Included in the TCR beta cDNA libraries were unique molecular identifiers. TCRdb reprocessed the PCR reads with MiXCR, giving one entry per CDR3 protein. The repertoire includes hundreds of thousands of distinct CDR3 sequences, approximately 30% of them detected once, and approximately 0.6% sits in the top ten. Comments on this clonotype: Its antigen is still unknown.

Germline V gives CDR1 SGHDT, CDR2 YYEEEE. V shed 2 bases and J shed 3 bases, with 12 bases lying between them. The CDR3 has 14 residues. The clonotype originates from a girl aged 10 to 17 with multiple sclerosis. The chain uses TRBV5-6 and TRBJ2-7; tentatively, D is TRBD1 (6 bases). The source material was blood. CDR3 region: CASSFNPDSYEQYF. The DNA of the CDR3 is TGTGCCAGCAGCTTTAACCCGGACAGCTACGAGCAGTACTTC.